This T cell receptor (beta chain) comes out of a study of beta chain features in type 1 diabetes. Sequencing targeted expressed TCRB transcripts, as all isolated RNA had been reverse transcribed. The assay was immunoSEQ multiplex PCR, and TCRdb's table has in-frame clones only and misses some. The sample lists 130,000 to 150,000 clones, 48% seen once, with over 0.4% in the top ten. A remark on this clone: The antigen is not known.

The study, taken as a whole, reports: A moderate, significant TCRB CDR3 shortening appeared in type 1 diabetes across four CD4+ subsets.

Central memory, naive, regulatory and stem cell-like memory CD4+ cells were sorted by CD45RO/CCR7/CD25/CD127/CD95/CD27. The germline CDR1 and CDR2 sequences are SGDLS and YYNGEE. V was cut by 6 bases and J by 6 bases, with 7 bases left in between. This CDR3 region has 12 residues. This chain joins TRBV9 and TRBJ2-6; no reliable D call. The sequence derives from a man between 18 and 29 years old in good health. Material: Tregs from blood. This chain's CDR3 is CASTRAANVLTF. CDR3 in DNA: TGTGCCAGCACAAGAGCGGCCAACGTCCTGACTTTC.